This T cell receptor (beta chain) was sequenced during a study of T cells in localized non-small cell lung cancer. General study results and limits: Among blood samples, higher T cell density accompanied longer overall survival. Measurement of T cell clonality placed uninvolved adjacent lung highest, above the level in tumor.

CDR1 is SGDLS, CDR2 YYNGEE, per germline. The ends were cut back, 3 bases at V and 6 bases at J, with 13 bases in the middle. The CDR3 loop spans 14 amino acids. Comments on this clone: Its specificity is unknown.

This table comes from immunoSEQ multiplex PCR, and its TCRdb copy is limited to in-frame clones, with some not included. The sample yields around 64,000 clones, 85% to 90% seen once. The chain combines TRBV9 with TRBJ1-3; D might be TRBD1 (5 bases). The TCR was taken from a man aged 35-75 years with stage I squamous cell lung carcinoma. Sequenced here: peripheral blood, sampled before any cancer treatment. CDR3 in DNA: TGTGCCAGCAGCGATAAGAGGGGTGAAAACACCATATATTTT. Its protein is CASSDKRGENTIYF.